What follows are 17 T cell receptor beta chains derived from one specimen sequenced in a study of blood T cell repertoires in COVID-19. Clones were sequenced by immunoSEQ multiplex PCR, and TCRdb holds only the in-frame ones, with some missing. The sample gives about 82,000 clones, around four fifths of which show up once; about a sixth is in the top ten. Sequencing used peripheral blood. Source of these receptors: an older woman with acute or convalescent COVID-19.

CDR3 nucleotides: TGTGCCAGCAGTGAATATATGGGCGAAAAACTGTTTTTT. Its translation: CASSEYMGEKLFF. The rearrangement links TRBV25-1 to TRBJ1-4; D uncertain. This CDR3 comprises 13 residues. Per germline, CDR1 MGHDK and CDR2 SYGVNS. V dropped 0 bases and J dropped 8 bases, with 7 bases sitting between them.

The genes are TRBV10-2 and TRBJ1-1, with 7 bases fitting TRBD1. V shed 3 bases, J shed 3 bases, and the junction held 4 bases outside the gene matches. CDR1 WSHSY and CDR2 SAAADI come from the germline V gene. This CDR3 contains 14 residues. The CDR3 DNA is TGCGCCAGCAGTGAAGGGACAGACTACACTGAAGCTTTCTTT. This translates into CASSEGTDYTEAFF.

The chain recombines TRBV25-1 with TRBJ1-1; D is unresolved. This CDR3 has 11 residues. Trimming left V 6 bases short and J 7 bases short, with 9 bases between. Germline CDR1 is MGHDK and CDR2 is SYGVNS. The CDR3 loop reads CASRGLLEAFF. CDR3 DNA: TGTGCCAGCAGGGGCTTACTTGAAGCTTTCTTT.

V gene TRBV7-2 combines with J gene TRBJ1-2, with D possibly being TRBD1 (6 bases). This CDR3 spans 12 amino acids. Germline V gives CDR1 SGHTA, CDR2 FQGNSA. Trimming took off 1 base at V and 7 bases at J, with 7 bases between the two ends. The CDR3: CASSLVGGGYTF. CDR3 DNA: TGTGCCAGCAGCTTAGTAGGGGGTGGCTACACCTTC.

This clone was seen only once. The chain has TRBV3-1 (or the pseudogene TRBV3-2) and TRBJ2-7, with a possible D match to TRBD2 (6 bases). The CDR3 is 15 amino acids. Trimming cost V 1 base and J 3 bases, with 13 bases left between them. Germline-derived CDR1 and CDR2 are LGHDT and YNNKEL (reference sequence). DNA for the CDR3: TGTGCCAGCAGCCAAGTTTTAGCGGTTGACTACGAGCAGTACTTC. It translates to CASSQVLAVDYEQYF.

The rearrangement links TRBV25-1 to TRBJ2-3, with D maybe TRBD1 (5 bases). Trimming removed 1 base from V and 4 bases from J, with 12 bases in between. Germline assignment: CDR1 MGHDK and CDR2 SYGVNS. This CDR3 is 15 amino acids long. The CDR3 bases are TGTGCCAGCAGTGAATCAGGGCGGTTGCCAGATACGCAGTATTTT. Protein product: CASSESGRLPDTQYF. Based on the CDR3 plus reference TRBV25-1 and TRBJ2-3, the full variable domain is EADIYQTPRYLVIGTGKKITLECSQTMGHDKMYWYQQDPGMELHLIHYSYGVNSTEKGDLSSESTVSRIRTEHFPLTLESARPSHTSQYLCASSESGRLPDTQYFGPGTRLTVL.

The CDR3 DNA reads as TGTGCCAGCAGCTTAAGGTGGACGGGGGGGGTCCGCACAGATACGCAGTATTTT. Its translation: CASSLRWTGGVRTDTQYF. The chain recombines TRBV7-9 with TRBJ2-3; TRBD2 matches 8 bases. The CDR3 length is 18 residues. V lost 2 bases to trimming and J lost 1 base; unmatched junction nucleotides: 11. Germline loops: CDR1 SEHNR, CDR2 FQNEAQ (reference sequence). Full variable domain (outside the CDR3, taken from reference TRBV7-9 and TRBJ2-3): DTGVSQNPRHKITKRGQNVTFRCDPISEHNRLYWYRQTLGQGPEFLTYFQNEAQLEKSRLLSDRFSAERPKGSFSTLEIQRTEQGDSAMYLCASSLRWTGGVRTDTQYFGPGTRLTVL.

J is TRBJ1-5 and V is TRBV27, with 9 bases matching TRBD1. Germline trimming cut 5 bases from V and 3 bases from J; bases unmatched to any gene: 5. Germline V gene sequence: CDR1 MNHEY, CDR2 SMNVEV (reference sequence). This CDR3 region has 15 residues. CDR3 sequence reads: CASSAGTGINQPQHF. For the CDR3, the DNA is TGTGCCAGCAGTGCCGGGACAGGGATCAATCAGCCCCAGCATTTT.

The chain uses TRBV10-3 and TRBJ2-1, with 8 bases identical to TRBD2. This CDR3 is built from 13 residues. The V gene end was trimmed by 10 bases and the J gene end by 6 bases; junction bases not matched to a gene: 8. Germline CDR1 is ENHRY and CDR2 is SYGVKD. CDR3 bases: TGTGCCACTGAGCGGGAGAGTGTCAATGAGCAGTTCTTC. This codes for CATERESVNEQFF.

The rearrangement links TRBV10-1 to TRBJ1-2; 11 bases agree with TRBD1. The CDR3 extends over 13 amino acids. Germline V gene sequence: CDR1 WNHNN, CDR2 SYGVQD (reference sequence). J was trimmed by 11 bases and V by 4 bases; bases with no gene match: 6. CDR3 region: CASSAGTGGLYTF. In DNA form, the CDR3 reads TGCGCCAGCAGTGCCGGGACAGGGGGACTTTACACCTTC.

The chain joins TRBV4-3 to TRBJ2-7, with 10 bases that match TRBD1. Germline V CDR1 and CDR2: LGHNA, YSLEER. Trimming removed 8 bases from V and 6 bases from J; junction bases left unmatched: 16. The CDR3 totals 16 residues. The CDR3 protein is CASSSGTGTGVGEQYF. The CDR3 DNA reads TGCGCCAGCTCATCGGGCACCGGGACAGGGGTCGGCGAGCAGTACTTC.

This chain uses TRBV2 with TRBJ1-4; D is ambiguous. The CDR3 has 15 residues. Trimming stripped 7 bases from V and 3 bases from J, with 15 bases between. CDR1 is SNHLY, CDR2 FYNNEI, per germline. This CDR3 is CASTIVSGANEKLFF. The CDR3 region has the DNA TGTGCCAGCACCATAGTATCCGGAGCTAATGAAAAACTGTTTTTT.

The chain has TRBV5-6 and TRBJ1-5, with a possible D match to TRBD1 (6 bases). Per germline, CDR1 SGHDT and CDR2 YYEEEE. V shed 1 base and J shed 0 bases, with 20 bases lying between them. The CDR3 covers 19 residues. The chain's CDR3 is CASSLRWGPGEFSNQPQHF. CDR3 nucleotide sequence: TGTGCCAGCAGCTTGAGATGGGGTCCAGGGGAGTTTAGCAATCAGCCCCAGCATTTT. Complete variable domain (other parts from reference TRBV5-6 and TRBJ1-5): DAGVTQSPTHLIKTRGQQVTLRCSPKSGHDTVSWYQQALGQGPQFIFQYYEEEERQRGNFPDRFSGHQFPNYSSELNVNALLLGDSALYLCASSLRWGPGEFSNQPQHFGDGTRLSIL.

The J gene is TRBJ1-1, the V gene TRBV6-5; 7 bases fit TRBD1. The CDR3 extends over 14 amino acids. Germline CDR1 is MNHEY and CDR2 is SVGAGI. Germline trimming cut 0 bases from V and 4 bases from J; bases unmatched to any gene: 2. CDR3: CASSYSQGVTEAFF. CDR3 nucleotides: TGTGCCAGCAGTTACTCGCAGGGGGTCACTGAAGCTTTCTTT.

On this clone itself: A junction boundary mismatches the germline segment, possibly from a read error. The chain combines TRBV7-7 with TRBJ2-7, with D unresolved. The germline gives CDR1 SSHAT, CDR2 FNYEAQ (reference sequence). The CDR3 spans 14 residues. CDR3 amino acids: CASSQGLSGYEQYF. CDR3 bases: TGTGCTAGCAGCCAAGGCCTGTCGGGCTACGAGCAGTACTTC. The variable domain in full, with the rest retrieved from reference TRBV7-7 and TRBJ2-7, is GAGVSQSPRYKVTKRGQDVTLRCDPISSHATLYWYQQALGQGPEFLTYFNYEAQPDKSGLPSDRFSAERPEGSISTLTIQRTEQRDSAMYRCASSQGLSGYEQYFGPGTRLTVT.

This clone was found once. V and J are TRBV6-5 and TRBJ1-5; D may be TRBD1 (5 bases). V was cut by 4 bases and J by 4 bases, with 14 bases left in between. The CDR3 consists of 15 residues. CDR1 is MNHEY and CDR2 is SVGAGI in the germline V gene. CDR3 coding DNA: TGTGCCAGCAGTTTTCCCGCCAGGGCAAATCAGCCCCAGCATTTT. It yields the protein CASSFPARANQPQHF.

The chain combines TRBV6-5 with TRBJ1-1, with 8 positions matching TRBD1. The CDR3 covers 14 residues. Germline CDR1 reads MNHEY; CDR2 reads SVGAGI. After removal of 6 bases from V and 5 bases from J, the junction contained 8 bases not matched to a gene. The CDR3 sequence: CASSRTGTGTEAFF. The CDR3 coding sequence is TGTGCCAGCAGCAGAACCGGGACAGGAACTGAAGCTTTCTTT.